Below, 21 T cell receptor beta chains from the same sample are listed, as sequenced in a study of T cells of healthy individuals. TCRdb reprocessed the 5' RACE reads with MiXCR, giving one entry per CDR3 protein. The table includes tens of thousands of distinct CDR3 sequences, 15% to 20% detected once. The receptors here all came from a human donor in good health.

The table lists this clonotype with a few counts. V and J are TRBV20-1 and TRBJ2-5, with TRBD2 matching over 7 bases. Germline V gene data show CDR1 as DFQATT and CDR2 as SNEGSKA (reference sequence). J gave up 7 bases and V 7 bases, and 12 bases lay outside the gene matches. The CDR3 runs to 13 residues. DNA of the CDR3: TGCAGTGGAACCGGGACTATGGGGGGGACCCAGTACTTC. Translation gives CSGTGTMGGTQYF.

The sample holds many counts of this clonotype. The chain couples TRBV29-1 to TRBJ2-5; D not certain. Germline CDR1 and CDR2: SQVTM and ANQGSEA. V was pared by 4 bases and J by 1 base, with 10 bases between. The CDR3 spans 13 residues. The CDR3, as DNA: TGCAGCGTTGGTACGGGTAGCCAAGAGACCCAGTACTTC. Its translation: CSVGTGSQETQYF.

In this sample, this clonotype turned up a few times. This chain connects TRBV11-2 to TRBJ1-5; no clear D. This CDR3 contains 15 residues. Germline CDR1 reads SGHAT; CDR2 reads FQNNGV. Trimming took 1 base from V and 7 from J, leaving 14 bases between them. CDR3 loop: CASSLGSGFLQPQHF. DNA for the CDR3: TGTGCCAGCAGCTTAGGGTCTGGATTTCTGCAGCCCCAGCATTTT. Full variable domain (rest looked up from reference TRBV11-2 and TRBJ1-5): EAGVAQSPRYKIIEKRQSVAFWCNPISGHATLYWYQQILGQGPKLLIQFQNNGVVDDSQLPKDRFSAERLKGVDSTLKIQPAKLEDSAVYLCASSLGSGFLQPQHFGDGTRLSIL.

This clonotype occurred many times. This chain connects TRBV7-9 to TRBJ1-5, with D possibly being TRBD1 (6 bases). CDR1 is SEHNR and CDR2 is FQNEAQ in the germline V gene (reference sequence). Trimming took 8 bases from V and 6 from J, leaving 17 bases between them. The CDR3 has 14 amino acids. CDR3: CASAIGGGGQPQHF. The CDR3, as DNA: TGTGCCAGCGCTATAGGGGGGGGCGGTCAGCCCCAGCATTTT.

At least ten counts were recorded for this clonotype. The V and J genes are TRBV4-1 and TRBJ2-2; 15 nucleotides agree with TRBD2. This CDR3 is built from 21 residues. The germline gives CDR1 MGHRA, CDR2 YSYEKL. Trimming took 0 bases from V and 5 from J; bases not matched to a gene: 13. CDR3: CASSQDGGTSGRILGTGELFF. DNA for the CDR3: TGCGCCAGCAGCCAAGATGGGGGGACTAGCGGGAGGATCCTTGGTACCGGGGAGCTGTTTTTT.

This clonotype was recorded a few times. This chain links TRBV3-1 with TRBJ1-2, with D maybe TRBD1 (5 bases). Germline assignment: CDR1 LGHDT and CDR2 YNNKEL (reference sequence). The CDR3 runs 17 residues. V was pared by 1 base and J by 8 bases, with 23 bases between. The CDR3 sequence is CASSQGITGQWATGYTF. CDR3 in DNA: TGTGCCAGCAGCCAAGGAATCACAGGACAATGGGCCACCGGCTACACCTTC.

This clonotype showed up many times. The chain's CDR3 is CASSGDCPKTYEQYF. The DNA for the CDR3 is TGCGCCAGCAGTGGGGACTGCCCTAAGACCTACGAGCAGTACTTC. This chain joins TRBV23-1 and TRBJ2-7, with a possible D match to TRBD2 (6 bases). TRBV23-1 is marked as an open reading frame, function uncertain. This CDR3 spans 15 amino acids. The V and J ends lost 5 bases and 2 bases respectively, with 16 bases between them.

The V call is TRBV19, the J call TRBJ2-3; D may be TRBD2 (5 bases). Germline V gives CDR1 LNHDA, CDR2 SQIVND (reference sequence). The CDR3 is 14 amino acids. Trimming removed 5 bases at V and 2 bases at J, with 11 bases between. CDR3 residues: CASSGRRFTDTQYF. CDR3 DNA sequence: TGTGCCAGTAGTGGCAGGAGGTTCACAGATACGCAGTATTTT.

This clonotype showed up many times. The chain employs TRBV11-2 and TRBJ1-2, with 8 bases identical to TRBD1. The CDR3 spans 15 residues. The ends lost 0 bases at V and 8 bases at J; junction bases unmatched: 8. Germline CDR1 SGHAT, CDR2 FQNNGV. The chain's CDR3 is CASSLEMNRGTGYTF. CDR3 sequence (DNA): TGTGCCAGCAGCTTAGAAATGAACAGGGGGACCGGCTACACCTTC.

This clonotype was counted only a few times. This chain connects TRBV20-1 to TRBJ2-2; D gene uncertain. Trimming took 3 bases from V and 7 from J, leaving 12 bases between them. The CDR3 sequence is 13 residues long. Germline V lookup: CDR1 DFQATT, CDR2 SNEGSKA (reference sequence). The CDR3, as DNA: TGCAGTGCTAGCATGACAATAAACGGGGAGCTGTTTTTT. Encoded protein: CSASMTINGELFF.

The chain links TRBV29-1 to TRBJ1-6, with no clear D. Germline V gene lookup returns CDR1 SQVTM and CDR2 ANQGSEA. The ends were cut back, 7 bases at V and 0 bases at J, with 7 bases in the middle. The CDR3 runs 13 residues. The CDR3 region has the DNA TGCAGCGCCGAGAGCTCCTATAATTCACCCCTCCACTTT. It translates to CSAESSYNSPLHF.

The rearrangement uses TRBV5-4 and TRBJ1-4; the match to TRBD1 covers 10 bases. Germline assignment: CDR1 SGHNT and CDR2 YYREEE (reference sequence). This CDR3 has 16 residues. J was trimmed by 5 bases and V by 5 bases; bases with no gene match: 9. The CDR3 DNA reads TGTGCCAGCAGGCCCGCGGGACAGGGGCTAAATGAAAAACTGTTTTTT. Translation: CASRPAGQGLNEKLFF.

At least ten counts were recorded for this clonotype. The chain couples TRBV27 to TRBJ2-6; D unclear. The CDR3 has 17 amino acids. V lost 6 bases and J 1 base, leaving 16 bases between the germline ends. Germline CDR1 is MNHEY and CDR2 is SMNVEV (reference sequence). The CDR3 is CASSQDGVLSGANVLTF. CDR3 nucleotide sequence: TGTGCCAGCAGCCAGGACGGAGTCTTGTCTGGGGCCAACGTCCTGACTTTC. The full variable domain, with the rest looked up from reference TRBV27 and TRBJ2-6, is EAQVTQNPRYLITVTGKKLTVTCSQNMNHEYMSWYRQDPGLGLRQIYYSMNVEVTDKGDVPEGYKVSRKEKRNFPLILESPSPNQTSLYFCASSQDGVLSGANVLTFGAGSRLTVL.

This clonotype was counted only a few times. This chain uses TRBV7-2 with TRBJ2-1, with 8 bases aligning to TRBD2. Germline V gene data show CDR1 as SGHTA and CDR2 as FQGNSA. CDR3 size: 14 residues. V lost 6 bases to trimming and J lost 4 bases; unmatched junction nucleotides: 5. CDR3 DNA: TGTGCCAGCAGGCCTAGCGGGCCTTACAATGAGCAGTTCTTC. Protein: CASRPSGPYNEQFF. Variable domain in full (rest from reference TRBV7-2 and TRBJ2-1): GAGVSQSPSNKVTEKGKDVELRCDPISGHTALYWYRQSLGQGLEFLIYFQGNSAPDKSGLPSDRFSAERTGGSVSTLTIQRTQQEDSAVYLCASRPSGPYNEQFFGPGTRLTVL.

This chain joins TRBV7-3 and TRBJ1-2; a weak D match, TRBD1 (5 bases). The CDR3 totals 17 residues. V was clipped by 5 bases and J by 8 bases, with 27 bases between them. The germline CDR1 and CDR2 sequences are SGHTA and FQGTGA. CDR3 region: CASSAQTLLRGARGYTF. The DNA of the CDR3 is TGTGCCAGCAGCGCGCAAACCCTCCTCCGGGGCGCAAGGGGCTACACCTTC.

In this sample, this clonotype turned up a few times. V is TRBV2 and J is TRBJ2-1; perhaps TRBD2 as D (6 bases). V lost 9 bases to trimming and J lost 0 bases, with 12 bases between them. Germline V CDR1 and CDR2: SNHLY, FYNNEI. This CDR3 spans 14 amino acids. This CDR3 is CASISGSSYNEQFF. CDR3 nucleotides: TGTGCCAGTATTAGCGGTAGCTCCTACAATGAGCAGTTCTTC.

This clonotype has ten or more counts. This chain uses TRBV2 with TRBJ1-1, with TRBD1 identical over 7 bases. The junction had 4 bases not matched to a gene; V was cut back by 5 bases and J by 1 base. Germline V CDR1 and CDR2: SNHLY, FYNNEI. The CDR3 consists of 14 residues. This CDR3 reads CASSPGQTNTEAFF. CDR3 coding DNA: TGTGCCAGCAGTCCGGGACAGACGAACACTGAAGCTTTCTTT.

Only a few counts were recorded for this clonotype. The chain joins TRBV5-1 to TRBJ2-7, with 10 bases lining up with TRBD2. V lost 4 bases to trimming and J lost 3 bases; unmatched junction nucleotides: 10. Germline V gives CDR1 SGHRS, CDR2 YFSETQ. CDR3 length: 16 amino acids. The DNA for the CDR3 is TGCGCCAGCAGCCCAGATGCTAGCGGGGGCTACTACGAGCAGTACTTC. Its protein product is CASSPDASGGYYEQYF.

A note on this clonotype: The junction and the germline gene differ at one end; a read error may be behind it. The V gene is TRBV29-1, the J gene TRBJ2-1, with 10 bases lining up with TRBD2. CDR3 length equals 14 residues. The germline CDR1 and CDR2 sequences are SQVTM and ANQGSEA. Here the CDR3 reads CSVVIRGGTSGMVF. Written as DNA, the CDR3 is TGCAGCGTTGTCATTCGGGGGGGAACTAGCGGGATGGTCTTC.

The table lists this clonotype with many counts. The chain carries TRBV12-3 or TRBV12-4 and TRBJ2-5; the D is unclear. The CDR3 contains 12 residues. V gave up 6 bases and J gave up 1 base, with 6 bases separating them. Here the CDR3 DNA reads TGTGCCAGCAGAACCTTCCAAGAGACCCAGTACTTC. Translating it yields CASRTFQETQYF.

This clonotype was observed at least ten times. V gene TRBV4-1 combines with J gene TRBJ2-1, with D perhaps matching TRBD1 (6 bases). The V gene lost 3 bases and the J gene lost 4 bases, with 13 bases spanning the gap. Per germline, CDR1 MGHRA and CDR2 YSYEKL. The CDR3 extends over 15 amino acids. In DNA, the CDR3 is TGCGCCAGCAGCCACCTAGGGACACCTTACAATGAGCAGTTCTTC. It yields the protein CASSHLGTPYNEQFF.